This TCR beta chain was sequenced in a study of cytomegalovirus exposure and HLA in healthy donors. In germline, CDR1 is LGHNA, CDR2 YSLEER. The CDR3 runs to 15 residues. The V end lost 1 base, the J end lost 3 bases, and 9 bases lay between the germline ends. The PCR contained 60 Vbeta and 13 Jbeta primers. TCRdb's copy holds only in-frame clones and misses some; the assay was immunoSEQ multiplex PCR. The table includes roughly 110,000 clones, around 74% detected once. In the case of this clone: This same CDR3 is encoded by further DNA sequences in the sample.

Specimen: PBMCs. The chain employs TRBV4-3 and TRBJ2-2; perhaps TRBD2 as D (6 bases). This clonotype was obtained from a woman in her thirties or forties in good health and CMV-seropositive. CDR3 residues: CASSQGWGDTGELFF. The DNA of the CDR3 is TGCGCCAGCAGCCAAGGGTGGGGGGACACCGGGGAGCTGTTTTTT.